This TCR beta chain was captured in a study of technical replicates of blood from a handful of donors (TCRdb year 2017). As to this clone: Its binding antigen is unknown. Within one base of it there is no much larger clone, and no base qualities were kept.

The library was prepared using the immunoSEQ multiplex PCR assay. The table comes from immuneACCESS by way of TCRdb, which keeps in-frame sequences with V and J called. Part of the clones is missing from these tables; in studies checked, under half for an unresolved V gene and the rest for unknown reasons. This sample holds about 56,000 clones; over 90% were observed only once. Clones ranked in the top ten supply roughly 3.1% of the sample. V was cut back by 5 bases and J by 0 bases, leaving a gap of 17 bases between them. CDR1 and CDR2 were assigned from the germline V gene (reference sequence) as SEHNR and FQNEAQ. Including the terminal cysteine and phenylalanine, the CDR3 comprises 17 residues. Only CDR3 DNA remains: 51 bases, in frame from the first base.

In this chain, TRBV7-9 is recombined with TRBJ1-3; TRBD1 might be the D gene, on 5 matching bases. The sequenced sample was PBMCs. This sequence was found in a human donor in good health. Some clones in this sample may be carry-over from other donors' samples. The bases are TGTGCCAGCAGCCACAACAGCCTGGGGCGCTCTGGAAACACCATATATTTT. Its translation reads: CASSHNSLGRSGNTIYF.